The clone carrying this TCR beta chain was detected ten times or more. CDR1 is KGHDR, CDR2 SFDVKD, per germline. CDR3 size: 12 residues. Trimming took 11 bases from V and 1 from J, leaving 8 bases between them. The data belong to a study of prognosis after radiotherapy for stage I lung cancer. Two-round multiplex PCR amplified TCR beta CDR3 from genomic DNA. The use of primers specific to each TRBV and TRBJ gene characterized first-round PCR. TCRdb re-called the multiplex PCR reads through MiXCR, storing one row per CDR3 protein. The table has approximately 10,000 distinct CDR3 sequences, about 35% seen once.

The receptor was derived from a donor at least 50 years old with non-small cell lung cancer. The specimen comprised PBMCs, sampled before or after stereotactic body radiation therapy (not recorded which). The chain carries TRBV24-1 and TRBJ2-1; D is possibly TRBD1 (6 bases). The CDR3 loop reads CASRGSYNEQFF. The CDR3 region has the DNA TGTGCCAGCAGGGGTTCCTACAATGAGCAGTTCTTC.